A selection of T cell receptor beta chains follows, all from one sample in a study of OX40 agonist ivuxolimab in advanced cancers. This table comes from immunoSEQ multiplex PCR, and its TCRdb copy is limited to in-frame clones, with some not included. The table records some 35,000 clones, over 60% of them present only once. This material consisted of CD4+ or CD8+ T cells sorted from blood, taken in a trial of the OX40 agonist ivuxolimab. All receptors derive from an adult with an advanced solid tumor such as melanoma, head and neck, liver or kidney cancer. CDR3s include the opening cysteine and the closing phenylalanine or tryptophan. A D gene is named only where the DNA matches it firmly. Size tells how often a clone was seen (once, few, many) or the class of an expanded clone, and some rows leave it out.

cdr3_aa | cdr3_nt | d_call | v_call | clone_size | j_call
CASSPGRGYTF | TGTGCCAGCAGTCCGGGCCGCGGCTACACCTTC | . | TRBV2 | . | TRBJ1-2
CASSLGGATSGRGDTQYF | TGTGCCAGCAGCTTAGGCGGGGCTACTAGCGGGAGAGGAGATACGCAGTATTTT | TRBD2 | TRBV7-8 | once | TRBJ2-3
CASSLGGQGRSPLHF | TGTGCCAGCAGCTTAGGAGGACAGGGGCGGTCACCCCTCCACTTT | TRBD1 | TRBV11-1 | . | TRBJ1-6
CASSEAGVGYTF | TGTGCCAGCAGTGAAGCCGGAGTTGGCTACACCTTC | . | TRBV6-1 | . | TRBJ1-2
CASSHSRTGSSYEQYF | TGCGCCAGCAGCCACTCCAGGACAGGGAGCTCCTACGAGCAGTACTTC | TRBD1 | TRBV4-3 | once | TRBJ2-7
CARSLGRVDSPLHF | TGTGCCAGAAGCTTGGGCAGGGTTGACTCACCCCTCCACTTT | . | TRBV5-3 | . | TRBJ1-6
CAISEMGRHEQYF | TGTGCCATCAGTGAAATGGGGCGCCACGAGCAGTACTTC | . | TRBV10-3 | . | TRBJ2-7
CASSRQGASTGELFF | TGTGCCAGTAGTCGGCAGGGGGCGAGCACCGGGGAGCTGTTTTTT | TRBD1 | TRBV19 | few | TRBJ2-2
CASSLGAGEPSTGELFF | TGTGCCAGCAGTTTAGGGGCAGGGGAACCGAGCACCGGGGAGCTGTTTTTT | . | TRBV27 | . | TRBJ2-2
CSVGANSYEQYF | TGCAGCGTTGGCGCCAACTCCTACGAGCAGTACTTC | . | TRBV29-1 | . | TRBJ2-7
CASSEQGDYEQYF | TGTGCCAGCAGTGAACAGGGTGACTACGAGCAGTACTTC | . | TRBV6-1 | . | TRBJ2-7
CASSRGNEQFF | TGTGCCAGCAGTAGGGGTAATGAGCAGTTCTTC | . | TRBV27 | . | TRBJ2-1
CASSSGPNTEAFF | TGTGCCAGCAGCTCGGGACCGAACACTGAAGCTTTCTTT | . | TRBV7-3 | few | TRBJ1-1
CASSDGRRETQYF | TGTGCCAGCAGTGACGGGCGGCGAGAGACCCAGTACTTC | . | TRBV6-1 | . | TRBJ2-5
CASSEPGTGGEQYF | TGCGCCAGCAGTGAGCCCGGGACAGGAGGCGAGCAGTACTTC | TRBD1 | TRBV10-1 | once | TRBJ2-7
CATSRDQREKLFF | TGTGCCACCAGCAGAGATCAGAGGGAAAAACTGTTTTTT | . | TRBV15 | . | TRBJ1-4
CASSLAQNPNTEAFF | TGTGCCAGCAGCTTAGCCCAGAACCCGAACACTGAAGCTTTCTTT | . | TRBV7-8 | . | TRBJ1-1
CASSSGTSGRAGKTQYF | TGTGCCAGCAGTTCCGGGACTAGCGGGAGGGCCGGGAAGACCCAGTACTTC | TRBD2 | TRBV2 | few | TRBJ2-5
CASSLTPNPGGGTGELFF | TGTGCCAGCAGTTTAACTCCCAACCCCGGGGGCGGCACCGGGGAGCTGTTTTTT | . | TRBV28 | . | TRBJ2-2
CASSFIGGDYEQYF | TGTGCCAGCAGCTTCATCGGGGGAGACTACGAGCAGTACTTC | . | TRBV7-9 | . | TRBJ2-7
CASSRGNANTGELFF | TGTGCCAGCTCAAGGGGCAACGCGAACACCGGGGAGCTGTTTTTT | . | TRBV18 | . | TRBJ2-2
CASSVEVALNTGELFF | TGTGCCAGCAGCGTAGAAGTCGCGCTGAACACCGGGGAGCTGTTTTTT | . | TRBV9 | . | TRBJ2-2
CASSRGLAGGDTDTQYF | TGTGCCAGCAGCCGGGGACTAGCGGGAGGGGACACAGATACGCAGTATTTT | TRBD2 | TRBV13 | . | TRBJ2-3
CASSAAQTGLEGQFF | TGTGCCAGCAGCGCCGCACAGACAGGTCTCGAGGGACAGTTCTTC | . | TRBV7-3 | . | TRBJ2-1
CASESGQGPTGELFF | TGTGCCAGCGAAAGTGGGCAGGGACCCACCGGGGAGCTGTTTTTT | . | TRBV2 | . | TRBJ2-2
CASSLAGYNSPLHF | TGTGCCAGCAGCTTAGCGGGTTATAATTCACCCCTCCACTTT | . | TRBV7-9 | . | TRBJ1-6
CASSVTVDTQYF | TGCGCCAGCAGCGTGACAGTAGATACGCAGTATTTT | . | TRBV5-1 | . | TRBJ2-3
CASSRERDTQYF | TGTGCCAGCTCACGCGAAAGGGATACGCAGTATTTT | . | TRBV18 | . | TRBJ2-3
CASSPSWSYEQYF | TGTGCCAGTAGTCCCAGTTGGTCCTACGAGCAGTACTTC | . | TRBV19 | . | TRBJ2-7
CASSASGSRQETQYF | TGTGCCAGCAGCGCGAGCGGGAGCCGGCAAGAGACCCAGTACTTC | TRBD2 | TRBV5-4 | . | TRBJ2-5
CASSPGGKRGNTEAFF | TGCGCCAGCAGCCCCGGGGGGAAAAGAGGGAACACTGAAGCTTTCTTT | . | TRBV5-1 | . | TRBJ1-1
CASRPGLAGGRSGANVLTF | TGTGCCAGCAGGCCCGGACTAGCGGGGGGACGTTCTGGGGCCAACGTCCTGACTTTC | TRBD2 | TRBV28 | . | TRBJ2-6
CASSYSSTTYNEQFF | TGTGCCAGCAGTTACTCAAGCACTACCTACAATGAGCAGTTCTTC | . | TRBV6-5 | . | TRBJ2-1
CASSPPTGGEKLFF | TGTGCCAGCTCACCACCGACAGGGGGGGAAAAACTGTTTTTT | TRBD1 | TRBV18 | . | TRBJ1-4
CASSLAAGPNIQYF | TGCGCCAGCAGCTTGGCCGCAGGACCGAACATTCAGTACTTC | . | TRBV5-1 | . | TRBJ2-4
CASSLTGGANSPLHF | TGTGCCAGCAGCCTTACAGGGGGCGCAAATTCACCCCTCCACTTT | TRBD1 | TRBV7-2 | . | TRBJ1-6
CTFQGGQTLTGYTF | TGCACCTTCCAAGGGGGGCAGACCCTCACGGGCTACACCTTC | . | TRBV29-1 | . | TRBJ1-2
CASSLDRIVFF | TGCGCCAGCAGCTTAGACAGGATAGTTTTCTTT | . | TRBV5-1 | . | TRBJ1-1
CASGTLRGEAFF | TGTGCCAGCGGCACCCTTCGGGGTGAAGCTTTCTTT | . | TRBV6-5 | few | TRBJ1-1
CASSPLSSQPQHF | TGTGCCAGCTCACCCCTCTCTAGTCAGCCCCAGCATTTT | . | TRBV18 | few | TRBJ1-5
CASSFGVTYEQYF | TGTGCCAGCAGCTTTGGCGTGACCTACGAGCAGTACTTC | . | TRBV7-9 | . | TRBJ2-7
CSVNPSTDTQYF | TGCAGCGTCAATCCTAGCACAGATACGCAGTATTTT | . | TRBV29-1 | . | TRBJ2-3
CASSLSIVGYEQYF | TGTGCCAGCAGCTTATCGATAGTAGGCTACGAGCAGTACTTC | . | TRBV7-2 | . | TRBJ2-7
CASRFRGAGYGYTF | TGTGCCAGCAGATTTCGGGGGGCGGGCTATGGCTACACCTTC | . | TRBV6-5 | . | TRBJ1-2
CASSVDAGVQTQYF | TGTGCCAGCAGCGTAGATGCAGGGGTGCAGACCCAGTACTTC | . | TRBV9 | medium-sized | TRBJ2-5
CAISEMGGSKNNEQFF | TGTGCCATCAGTGAGATGGGAGGGTCTAAGAACAATGAGCAGTTCTTC | TRBD2 | TRBV10-3 | . | TRBJ2-1
CASSFEGPYNEQFF | TGTGCCAGCAGCTTCGAGGGCCCCTACAATGAGCAGTTCTTC | . | TRBV7-9 | . | TRBJ2-1
CASSATGGNEQYF | TGCGCCAGCAGCGCGACAGGGGGAAACGAGCAGTACTTC | TRBD1 | TRBV4-1 | few | TRBJ2-7
CASSPGGGGNQPQHF | TGTGCCAGCAGTCCGGGGGGCGGCGGCAATCAGCCCCAGCATTTT | . | TRBV6-4 | . | TRBJ1-5
CAWSKTSGGNPSTDTQYF | TGTGCCTGGAGTAAAACTAGCGGGGGGAACCCTAGCACAGATACGCAGTATTTT | TRBD2 | TRBV30 | . | TRBJ2-3
CASTLLGQGGTEAFF | TGTGCCAGCACCCTACTCGGACAGGGAGGCACTGAAGCTTTCTTT | TRBD1 | TRBV28 | . | TRBJ1-1
CASSAGLALGVGTQYF | TGTGCCAGCAGCGCGGGACTAGCGTTGGGGGTAGGGACCCAGTACTTC | TRBD2 | TRBV7-8 | . | TRBJ2-5
CASSLGTSGEQYF | TGTGCCAGCAGCCTCGGGACTAGCGGCGAGCAGTACTTC | TRBD2 | TRBV7-3 | . | TRBJ2-7
CASSVTGATRELFF | TGCGCCAGCAGCGTCACGGGGGCGACGAGGGAGCTGTTTTTT | . | TRBV5-1 | . | TRBJ2-2
CASSEQSTDTQYF | TGTGCCAGCAGCGAGCAGAGCACAGATACGCAGTATTTT | . | TRBV5-5 | few | TRBJ2-3
CAISESRNEQYF | TGTGCCATCAGTGAGTCACGCAACGAGCAGTACTTC | . | TRBV10-3 | . | TRBJ2-7